This T cell receptor (beta chain) was retrieved from a study of T cells in Graves' hyperthyroidism and ophthalmopathy. A remark on this clonotype: This clone may be a read error of a much larger clone one base away.

CDR1 is MNHEY, CDR2 SVGAGI, per germline. This CDR3 has 13 amino acids. Regions amplified from RNA transcripts were the TCR beta CDR3 regions. When the TCR CDR3 underwent first-round RT-PCR, the HTBI primer set was used. TCRdb reprocessed the multiplex PCR reads with MiXCR, giving one entry per CDR3 protein. In the table there are about 130,000 distinct CDR3 sequences, roughly a fifth of which are singletons. The material sequenced was blood. The V and J genes are TRBV6-5 and TRBJ2-3; D possibly uses TRBD1 or TRBD2 (5 bases each). The sequence derives from a woman aged 45-65 years with Graves' hyperthyroidism that later progressed to Graves' ophthalmopathy. The CDR3 sequence is CASSFSRGDTKYF. DNA of the CDR3: TGTGCCAGCAGTTTTTCTAGGGGAGATACGAAGTATTTT.